This T cell receptor (beta chain) was recovered during a study of human T cells and chemical hapten exposure. Study overall: For sensitization, 2% DPC was applied to a 2 cm by 2 cm patch of upper inner arm skin. Per-sample TCR yield variability stemmed mainly from small pooled library volume differences.

Time point described: patch test 1, 2 weeks after DPC sensitization. Sample treatment: therapeutic diphenylcyclopropenone sensitization with weekly scalp DPC. The study used a library that attached unique molecular identifiers to individual cDNA molecules. TCRdb re-derived calls from the RACE reads in MiXCR, one entry per CDR3 protein. The sample has 370,000 or so distinct CDR3 sequences; nearly 5% are singletons. With 5 bases removed from V and 8 bases from J, the gap between germline ends came to 12 bases. The CDR3 sequence is 13 residues long. Germline values: CDR1 SGHTA, CDR2 FQGNSA. The rearrangement joins TRBV7-2 to TRBJ1-4; no reliable D call. The input for sequencing was whole blood, taken in connection with sensitization to the hapten diphenylcyclopropenone (DPC). The TCR sequence derives from a woman in her forties or fifties with alopecia areata. Some clones in this sample may be carry-over from other donors' samples. In DNA form, the CDR3 reads TGTGCCAGCAGCCCATCAACGACCGAAAAACTGTTTTTT. Its translation: CASSPSTTEKLFF.